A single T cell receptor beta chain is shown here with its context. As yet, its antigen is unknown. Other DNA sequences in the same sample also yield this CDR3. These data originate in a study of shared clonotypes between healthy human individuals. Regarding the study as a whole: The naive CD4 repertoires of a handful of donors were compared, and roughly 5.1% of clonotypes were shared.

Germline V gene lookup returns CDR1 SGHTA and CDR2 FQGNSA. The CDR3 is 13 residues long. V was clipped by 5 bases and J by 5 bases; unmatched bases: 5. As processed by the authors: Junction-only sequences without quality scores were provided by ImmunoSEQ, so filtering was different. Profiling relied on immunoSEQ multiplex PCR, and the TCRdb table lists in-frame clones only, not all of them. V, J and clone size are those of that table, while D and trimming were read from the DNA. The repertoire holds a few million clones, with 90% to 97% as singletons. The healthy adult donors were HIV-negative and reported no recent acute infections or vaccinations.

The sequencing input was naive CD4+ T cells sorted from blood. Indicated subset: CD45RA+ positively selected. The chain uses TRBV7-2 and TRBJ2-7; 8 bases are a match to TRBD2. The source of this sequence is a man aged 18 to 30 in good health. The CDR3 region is CASSPEAGDEQYF. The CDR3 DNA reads TGTGCCAGCAGCCCTGAAGCGGGGGACGAGCAGTACTTC.